This T cell receptor beta chain came from a study of T cell responses to AZD1222 COVID-19 vaccine. Across the study: Analysis merged second doses at about 4 or about 12 weeks. Points from the study as a whole: Repertoires were obtained only post-peak T cell response.

This CDR3 contains 15 residues. Germline trimming cut 5 bases from V and 5 bases from J; bases unmatched to any gene: 11. Germline values: CDR1 SGHVS, CDR2 FQNEAQ. Libraries were prepared by immunoSEQ multiplex PCR; TCRdb keeps only in-frame clonotypes and omits some of them. This sample has around 190,000 clones, with roughly 88% found just once. To note about this clone: Its antigen is currently unknown.

The material was peripheral blood, obtained on day 0 of AZD1222 vaccination. The chain joins TRBV7-8 to TRBJ2-5; 7 nucleotides match TRBD1. The sequence was collected from an adult in good health. The CDR3 loop reads CASSIRTGPWETQYF. CDR3 in DNA: TGTGCCAGCAGCATTCGGACAGGCCCTTGGGAGACCCAGTACTTC.